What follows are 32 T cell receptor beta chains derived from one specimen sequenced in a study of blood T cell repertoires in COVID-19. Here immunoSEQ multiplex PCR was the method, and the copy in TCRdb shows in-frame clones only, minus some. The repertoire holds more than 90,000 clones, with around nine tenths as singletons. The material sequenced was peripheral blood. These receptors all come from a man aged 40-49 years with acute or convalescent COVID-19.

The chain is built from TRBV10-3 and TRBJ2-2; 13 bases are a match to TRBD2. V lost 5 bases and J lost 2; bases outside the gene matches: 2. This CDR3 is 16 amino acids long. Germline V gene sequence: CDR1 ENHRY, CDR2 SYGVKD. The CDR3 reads CAISRTSGSNTGELFF. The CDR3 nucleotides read TGTGCCATCAGTAGGACTAGCGGGAGTAACACCGGGGAGCTGTTTTTT.

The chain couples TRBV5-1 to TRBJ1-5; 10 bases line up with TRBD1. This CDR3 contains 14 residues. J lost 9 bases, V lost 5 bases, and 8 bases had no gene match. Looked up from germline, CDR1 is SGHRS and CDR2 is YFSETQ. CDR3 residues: CASSAGTGDRPQHF. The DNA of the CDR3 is TGCGCCAGCAGTGCCGGGACAGGGGATCGGCCCCAGCATTTT. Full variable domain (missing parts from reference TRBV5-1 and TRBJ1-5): KAGVTQTPRYLIKTRGQQVTLSCSPISGHRSVSWYQQTPGQGLQFLFEYFSETQRNKGNFPGRFSGRQFSNSRSEMNVSTLELGDSALYLCASSAGTGDRPQHFGDGTRLSIL.

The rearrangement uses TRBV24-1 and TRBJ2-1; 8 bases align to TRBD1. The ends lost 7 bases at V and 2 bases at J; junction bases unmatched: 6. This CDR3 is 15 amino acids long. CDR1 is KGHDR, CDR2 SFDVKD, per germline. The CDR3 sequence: CATRATGGTYNEQFF. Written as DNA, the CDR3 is TGTGCCACCAGGGCAACAGGGGGGACCTACAATGAGCAGTTCTTC.

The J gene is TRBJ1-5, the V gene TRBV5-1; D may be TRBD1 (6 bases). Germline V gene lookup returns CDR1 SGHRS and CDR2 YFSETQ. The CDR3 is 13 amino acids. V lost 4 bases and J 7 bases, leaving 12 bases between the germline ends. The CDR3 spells CASSRSGDQPQHF. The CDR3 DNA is TGCGCCAGCAGCAGATCAGGGGACCAGCCCCAGCATTTT. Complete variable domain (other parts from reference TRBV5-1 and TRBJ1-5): KAGVTQTPRYLIKTRGQQVTLSCSPISGHRSVSWYQQTPGQGLQFLFEYFSETQRNKGNFPGRFSGRQFSNSRSEMNVSTLELGDSALYLCASSRSGDQPQHFGDGTRLSIL.

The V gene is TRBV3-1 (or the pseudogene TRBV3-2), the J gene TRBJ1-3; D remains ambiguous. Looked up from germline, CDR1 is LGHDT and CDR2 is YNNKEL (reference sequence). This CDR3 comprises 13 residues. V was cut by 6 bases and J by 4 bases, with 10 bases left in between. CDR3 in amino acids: CASSQKRGNTIYF. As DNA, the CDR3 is TGTGCCAGCAGTCAAAAGCGGGGAAACACCATATATTTT.

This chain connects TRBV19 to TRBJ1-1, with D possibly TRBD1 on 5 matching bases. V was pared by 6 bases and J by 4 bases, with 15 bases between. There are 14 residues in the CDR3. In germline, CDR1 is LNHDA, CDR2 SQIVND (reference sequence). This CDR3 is CASRDRARATEAFF. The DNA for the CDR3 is TGTGCCAGTAGAGATCGGGCCAGGGCCACTGAAGCTTTCTTT.

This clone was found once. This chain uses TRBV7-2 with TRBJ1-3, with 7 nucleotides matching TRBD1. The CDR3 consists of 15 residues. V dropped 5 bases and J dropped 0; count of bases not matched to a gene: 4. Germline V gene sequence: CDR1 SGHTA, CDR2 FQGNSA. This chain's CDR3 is CASSIQGNSGNTIYF. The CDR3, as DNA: TGTGCCAGCAGCATACAGGGGAACTCTGGAAACACCATATATTTT.

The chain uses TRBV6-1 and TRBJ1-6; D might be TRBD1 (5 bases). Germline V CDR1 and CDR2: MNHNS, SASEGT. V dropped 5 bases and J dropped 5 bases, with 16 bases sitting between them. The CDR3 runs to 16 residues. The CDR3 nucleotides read TGTGCCAGCAGTAAAGGGGCGATCCTCAATAATTCACCCCTCCACTTT. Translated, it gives CASSKGAILNNSPLHF.

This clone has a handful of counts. DNA for the CDR3: TGTGCCAGCAGCTTGGTTTCAGGGTCTGACGGCTACACCTTC. This sequence encodes CASSLVSGSDGYTF. The V and J genes are TRBV5-6 and TRBJ1-2, with a tentative D call TRBD1 (5 bases). Germline V CDR1 and CDR2: SGHDT, YYEEEE. The CDR3 runs to 14 residues. The V end lost 0 bases, the J end lost 8 bases, and 14 bases lay between the germline ends.

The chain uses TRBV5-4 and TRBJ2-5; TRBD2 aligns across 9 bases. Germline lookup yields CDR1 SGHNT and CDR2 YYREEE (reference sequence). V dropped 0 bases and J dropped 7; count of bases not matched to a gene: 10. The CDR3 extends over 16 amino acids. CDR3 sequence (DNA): TGTGCCAGCAGCTTGGCGTCTAGCGGGGTCCGGGGGACCCAGTACTTC. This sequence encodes CASSLASSGVRGTQYF.

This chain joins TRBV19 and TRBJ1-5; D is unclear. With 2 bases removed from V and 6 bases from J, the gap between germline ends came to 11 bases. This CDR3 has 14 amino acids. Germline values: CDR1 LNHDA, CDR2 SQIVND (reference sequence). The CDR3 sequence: CASSITVSSQPQHF. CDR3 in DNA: TGTGCCAGTAGTATAACAGTATCAAGTCAGCCCCAGCATTTT.

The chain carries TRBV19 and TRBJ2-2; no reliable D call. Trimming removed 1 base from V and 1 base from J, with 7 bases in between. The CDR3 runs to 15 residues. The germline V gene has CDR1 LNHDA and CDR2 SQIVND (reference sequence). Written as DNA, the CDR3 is TGTGCCAGTAGTATAGCCCCCGGGAACACCGGGGAGCTGTTTTTT. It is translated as CASSIAPGNTGELFF.

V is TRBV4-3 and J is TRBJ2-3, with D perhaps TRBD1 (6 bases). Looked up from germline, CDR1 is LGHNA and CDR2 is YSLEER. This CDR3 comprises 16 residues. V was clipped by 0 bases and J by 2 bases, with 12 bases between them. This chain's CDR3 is CASSQDKTGFTDTQYF. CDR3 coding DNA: TGCGCCAGCAGCCAAGATAAAACAGGGTTCACAGATACGCAGTATTTT.

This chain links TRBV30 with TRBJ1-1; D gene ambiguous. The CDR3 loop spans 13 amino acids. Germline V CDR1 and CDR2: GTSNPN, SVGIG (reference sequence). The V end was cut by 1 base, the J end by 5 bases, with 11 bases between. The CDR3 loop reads CAWSALSGTEAFF. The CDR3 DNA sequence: TGTGCCTGGAGTGCCTTGAGCGGGACTGAAGCTTTCTTT.

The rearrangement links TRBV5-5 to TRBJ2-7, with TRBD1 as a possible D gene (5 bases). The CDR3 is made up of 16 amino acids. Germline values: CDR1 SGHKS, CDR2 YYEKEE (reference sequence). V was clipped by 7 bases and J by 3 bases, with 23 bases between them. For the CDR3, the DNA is TGTGCCAGCCTCCAGGCAATTCAGGGTTTCTTCTACGAGCAGTACTTC. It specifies CASLQAIQGFFYEQYF.

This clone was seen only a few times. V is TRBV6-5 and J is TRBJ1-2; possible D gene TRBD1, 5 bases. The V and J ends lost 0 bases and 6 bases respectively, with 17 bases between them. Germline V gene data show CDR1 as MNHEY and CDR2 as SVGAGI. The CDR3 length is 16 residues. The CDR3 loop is CASSYSTRGIGHGYTF. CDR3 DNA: TGTGCCAGCAGTTACTCGACAAGGGGAATTGGGCATGGCTACACCTTC.

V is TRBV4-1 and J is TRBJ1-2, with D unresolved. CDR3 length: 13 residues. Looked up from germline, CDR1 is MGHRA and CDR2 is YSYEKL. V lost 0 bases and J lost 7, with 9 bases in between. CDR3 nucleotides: TGCGCCAGCAGCCAAGACGGATCGGGTGGCTACACCTTC. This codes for CASSQDGSGGYTF.

The chain's CDR3 is CSASQDEQFF. The CDR3 bases are TGCAGTGCTAGTCAGGATGAGCAGTTCTTC. V is TRBV20-1 and J is TRBJ2-1; D gene uncertain. The germline V gene encodes CDR1 DFQATT and CDR2 SNEGSKA (reference sequence). The CDR3 is 10 residues long. V was cut by 3 bases and J by 8 bases, with 5 bases left in between.

In DNA form, the CDR3 reads TGCAGTGCAAACGGAGGGTATGGCTACACCTTC. Translating gives CSANGGYGYTF. V gene TRBV20-1 combines with J gene TRBJ1-2; D call uncertain. Germline loops: CDR1 DFQATT, CDR2 SNEGSKA (reference sequence). The CDR3 extends over 11 amino acids. V was clipped by 6 bases and J by 5 bases, with 10 bases between them.

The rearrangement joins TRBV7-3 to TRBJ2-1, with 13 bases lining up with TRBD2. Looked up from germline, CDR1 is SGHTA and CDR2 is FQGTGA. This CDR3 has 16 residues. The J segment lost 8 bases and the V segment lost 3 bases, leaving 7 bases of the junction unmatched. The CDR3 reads CASSLTGLAGAHEQFF. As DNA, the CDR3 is TGTGCCAGCAGCTTGACCGGACTAGCGGGGGCACATGAGCAGTTCTTC.

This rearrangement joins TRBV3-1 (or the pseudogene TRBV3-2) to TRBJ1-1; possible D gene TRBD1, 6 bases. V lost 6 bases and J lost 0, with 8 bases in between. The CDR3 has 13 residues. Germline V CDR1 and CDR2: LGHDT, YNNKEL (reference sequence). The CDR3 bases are TGTGCCAGCAGGTGGGGGCTGAACACTGAAGCTTTCTTT. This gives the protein CASRWGLNTEAFF.

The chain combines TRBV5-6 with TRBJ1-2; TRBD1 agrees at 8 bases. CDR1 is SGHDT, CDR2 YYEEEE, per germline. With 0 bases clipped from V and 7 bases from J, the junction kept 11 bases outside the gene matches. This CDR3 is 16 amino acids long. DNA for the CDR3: TGTGCCAGCAGCTTGGGGACCCAGGGGGCGACTTTTGGCTACACCTTC. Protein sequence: CASSLGTQGATFGYTF.

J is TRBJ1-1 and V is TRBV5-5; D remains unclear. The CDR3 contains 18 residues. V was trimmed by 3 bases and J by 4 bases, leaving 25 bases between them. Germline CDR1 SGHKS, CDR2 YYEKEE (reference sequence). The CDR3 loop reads CASSSITRSVSMPTEAFF. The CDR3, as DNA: TGTGCCAGCAGCTCGATTACGAGGAGTGTTAGTATGCCCACTGAAGCTTTCTTT.

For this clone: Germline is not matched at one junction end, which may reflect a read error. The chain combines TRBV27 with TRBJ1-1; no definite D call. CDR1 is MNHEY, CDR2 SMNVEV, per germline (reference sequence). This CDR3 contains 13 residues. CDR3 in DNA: TGTGCCAGCAGTTTATCGAGAGACACCGAAGCTTTCTTT. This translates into CASSLSRDTEAFF.

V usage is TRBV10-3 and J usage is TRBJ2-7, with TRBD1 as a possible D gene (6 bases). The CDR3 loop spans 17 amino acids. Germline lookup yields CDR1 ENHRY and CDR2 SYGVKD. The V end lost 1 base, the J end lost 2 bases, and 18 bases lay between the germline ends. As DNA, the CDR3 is TGTGCCATCAGTGAGTACGGGCAGGGGAGCAAGGCCTACGAGCAGTACTTC. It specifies CAISEYGQGSKAYEQYF.

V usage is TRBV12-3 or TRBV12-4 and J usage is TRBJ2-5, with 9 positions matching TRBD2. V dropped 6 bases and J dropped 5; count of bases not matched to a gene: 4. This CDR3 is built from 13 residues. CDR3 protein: CASRRAGGETQYF. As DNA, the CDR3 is TGTGCCAGCAGACGAGCGGGAGGCGAGACCCAGTACTTC.

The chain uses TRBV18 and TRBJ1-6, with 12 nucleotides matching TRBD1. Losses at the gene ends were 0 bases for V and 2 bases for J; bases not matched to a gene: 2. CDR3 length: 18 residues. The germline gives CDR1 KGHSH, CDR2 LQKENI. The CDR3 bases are TGTGCCAGCTCACCACCGGGGACAGGGGGCGCCTATAATTCACCCCTCCACTTT. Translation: CASSPPGTGGAYNSPLHF.

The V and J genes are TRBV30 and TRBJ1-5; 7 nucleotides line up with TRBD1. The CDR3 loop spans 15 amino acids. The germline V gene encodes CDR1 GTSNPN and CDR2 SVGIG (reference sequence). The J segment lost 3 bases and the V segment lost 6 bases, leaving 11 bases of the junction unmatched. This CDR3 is CACRNRGAINQPQHF. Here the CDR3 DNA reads TGTGCCTGCCGAAACAGGGGAGCGATCAATCAGCCCCAGCATTTT.

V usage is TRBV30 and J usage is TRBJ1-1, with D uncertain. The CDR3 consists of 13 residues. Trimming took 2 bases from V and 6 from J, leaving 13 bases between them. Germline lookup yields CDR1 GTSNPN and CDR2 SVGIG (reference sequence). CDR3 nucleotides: TGTGCCTGGAGTCCACAGCCCGGCGCTGAAGCTTTCTTT. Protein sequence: CAWSPQPGAEAFF.

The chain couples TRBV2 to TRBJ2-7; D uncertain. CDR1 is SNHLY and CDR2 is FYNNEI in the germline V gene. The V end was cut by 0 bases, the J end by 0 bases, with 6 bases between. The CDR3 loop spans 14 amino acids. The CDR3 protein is CASSEATHSYEQYF. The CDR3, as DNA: TGTGCCAGCAGTGAAGCGACACACTCCTACGAGCAGTACTTC.

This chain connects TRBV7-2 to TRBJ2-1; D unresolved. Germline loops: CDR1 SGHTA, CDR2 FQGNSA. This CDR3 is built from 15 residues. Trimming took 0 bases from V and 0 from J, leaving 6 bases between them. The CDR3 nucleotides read TGTGCCAGCAGCTTAGCCTCGAGCTCCTACAATGAGCAGTTCTTC. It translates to CASSLASSSYNEQFF.

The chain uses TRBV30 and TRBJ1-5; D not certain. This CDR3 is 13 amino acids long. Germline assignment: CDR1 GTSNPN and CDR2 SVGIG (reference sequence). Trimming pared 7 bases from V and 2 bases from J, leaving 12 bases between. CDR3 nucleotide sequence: TGTGCCTTCGGAGGCGGGCGCAATCAGCCCCAGCATTTT. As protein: CAFGGGRNQPQHF.